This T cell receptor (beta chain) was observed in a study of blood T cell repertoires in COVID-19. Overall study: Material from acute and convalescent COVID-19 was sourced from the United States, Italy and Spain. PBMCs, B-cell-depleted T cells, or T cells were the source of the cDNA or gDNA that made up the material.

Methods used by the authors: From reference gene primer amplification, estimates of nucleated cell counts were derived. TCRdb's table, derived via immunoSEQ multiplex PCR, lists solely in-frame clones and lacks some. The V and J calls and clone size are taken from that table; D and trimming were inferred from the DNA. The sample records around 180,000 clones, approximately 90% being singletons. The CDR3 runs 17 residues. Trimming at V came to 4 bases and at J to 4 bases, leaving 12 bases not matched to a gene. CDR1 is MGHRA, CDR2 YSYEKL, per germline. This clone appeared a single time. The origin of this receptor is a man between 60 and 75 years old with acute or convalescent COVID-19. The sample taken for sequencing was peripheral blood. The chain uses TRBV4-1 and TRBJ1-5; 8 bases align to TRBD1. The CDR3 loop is CASSPPRTGLGNQPQHF. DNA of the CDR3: TGCGCCAGCAGCCCTCCTCGGACAGGGCTTGGAAATCAGCCCCAGCATTTT.